This T cell receptor (beta chain) stems from a study of OX40 agonist ivuxolimab in advanced cancers. Some background on the complete study: The costimulatory receptor OX40 (CD134) was targeted by ivuxolimab, a fully human IgG2 agonistic monoclonal antibody. Intravenous ivuxolimab was administered to patients every 2 weeks at six dose levels: 0.01, 0.1, 0.3, 1.5, 3 and 10 mg/kg. Of the approximately 54 patients in dose escalation, around 20 had hepatocellular carcinoma, roughly 15 had melanoma, 9 had renal cell carcinoma and 9 had head and neck cancer. The dose-escalation cohort was around 83% male with a mean age of about 58 years, ranging from roughly 20 to 80. Prior anti-PD-1, anti-PD-L1 or anti-CTLA-4 therapy was permitted, and checkpoint inhibitors had been received by about 44% of dose-escalation patients. Partial responses occurred in three dose-escalation patients: two with cutaneous melanoma and one with hepatocellular carcinoma. Peripheral TCRbeta sequencing aimed to test whether ivuxolimab altered TCR sequence diversity and caused clonal T-cell expansion. The monotherapy dose-escalation portion (N ≈ 52 patients) of the phase I ivuxolimab trial is reported in the paper.

Genomic DNA was extracted from sorted cells for sequencing of the TCRbeta CDR3 region. The immunoSEQ Assay was used for sequencing of TCRbeta CDR3 regions. TCRdb's version of the immuneACCESS table is confined to in-frame rearrangements and falls short of the full clone set. An unresolved V gene accounts for under half of the shortfall where checked; the remainder is of unknown origin. For this sample the table gives about 25,000 clones, of which approximately 83% were detected only once. The top ten clones comprise more than 13% of the sample. Patients with autoimmune disease history or receiving systemic immunosuppression were excluded from the trial. In every dose cohort, peripheral blood was drawn for TCR sequencing at baseline, cycle 4 day 1, and cycle 7 day 1. The samples were taken from a phase I, first-in-human, multicenter, open-label dose-escalation trial of ivuxolimab. Adults with locally advanced or metastatic melanoma, renal cell carcinoma, hepatocellular carcinoma or head and neck squamous cell carcinoma were enrolled in the trial. Before TCR sequencing, CD4+ T cells and CD8+ T cells were sorted from peripheral blood as separate populations.

Taken from the germline V gene, the CDR1 and CDR2 loops are SGHRS and YFSETQ. The CDR3 has 14 amino acids, counting the end cysteine and phenylalanine. The entry retains the CDR3 DNA only, 42 bases that are in frame from base 1. Trimming leaves V shorter by 4 bases and J shorter by 1 base, with the junction holding 3 bases beyond the gene matches. As for this clone: This clone's antigen is unknown. No base-level quality is on record; no much larger clone is a single base apart.

Paper-wide results and their limitations: Which antigens the clonally expanded peripheral T cells were specific for was not determined. Low levels of normalized T-cell clonal expansion were also seen in some nonresponding patients. After ivuxolimab, CD8+ T cells had more expanded clones than CD4+ T cells on average. In the 0.1-3.0 mg/kg groups, partial responders were among the patients with the lowest normalized peripheral clonal expansion, particularly in CD8+ T cells. At doses of 0.1 to 3.0 mg/kg, clonal expansion of both CD4+ and CD8+ blood T cells was observed from baseline to week 6.

The V gene is TRBV5-1 and the J gene is TRBJ2-3, and 7 junctional nucleotides match TRBD2. The sample here was CD4+ or CD8+ T cells sorted from blood, taken in a trial of the OX40 agonist ivuxolimab. The sequence was collected from an adult with an advanced solid tumor such as melanoma, head and neck, liver or kidney cancer. The CDR3 corresponds to CASSGRGGTDTQYF. The sequenced DNA: TGCGCCAGCAGCGGCCGGGGGGGCACAGATACGCAGTATTTT. The full variable domain, with segments outside the CDR3 supplied by the reference TRBV5-1 and TRBJ2-3 proteins, appears as KAGVTQTPRYLIKTRGQQVTLSCSPISGHRSVSWYQQTPGQGLQFLFEYFSETQRNKGNFPGRFSGRQFSNSRSEMNVSTLELGDSALYLCASSGRGGTDTQYFGPGTRLTVL.